This TCR beta chain was sequenced for a study of T cell responses to AZD1222 COVID-19 vaccine. Broader study findings: Close to half of spike-specific TCRs reportedly recognize unmutated variant regions. The study found Spike-specific TCR breadth and depth rose after two AZD1222 doses.

The protocol was immunoSEQ multiplex PCR, while the TCRdb copy is restricted to in-frame clones and leaves out a portion. In the table there are 100,000 to 130,000 clones, roughly 87% of which are singletons. This clone occurred a few times. What it binds is not known. The CDR3 sequence is 11 residues long. Deletions cut 9 bases from V and 7 bases from J, with 11 bases between. Germline V CDR1 and CDR2: MDHEN, SYDVKM. The sample consisted of peripheral blood, taken on day 0 of MenACWY control vaccination. The rearrangement links TRBV28 to TRBJ2-3; a weak D match, TRBD2 (6 bases). The clonotype originates from an adult in good health. CDR3 in amino acids: CASRRVNTQYF. CDR3 nucleotides: TGTGCCAGTCGGAGGGTCAATACGCAGTATTTT.